The source of this T cell receptor (beta chain) is a study of T-cell reconstitution after alpha-beta-depleted transplantation in children. Study-level points and caveats: Newly made T cells mostly supplied T-cell counts and diversity one year after transplant.

Germline V gene lookup returns CDR1 SGHTA and CDR2 FQGNSA. Trimming shortened V by 5 bases and J by 4 bases, and 10 bases separated the two germline ends. The CDR3 consists of 13 residues. The TCRbeta library incorporated unique molecular identifiers. TCRdb reprocessed the PCR reads via MiXCR and lists one record per CDR3 protein. Of over 450,000 distinct CDR3 sequences listed, more than 9% were seen once; the top ten hold about 2%. This clonotype was seen at least ten times. What it recognizes is unknown. The source was PBMCs, collected before TCRalphabeta/CD19-depleted stem cell transplant. V and J are TRBV7-2 and TRBJ2-3, with D unclear. The TCR was taken from a child aged 2 to 15 with inherited bone marrow failure, due to receive a stem cell transplant. CDR3 DNA: TGTGCCAGCAGCCCGAATCTGGCAGATACGCAGTATTTT. It yields the protein CASSPNLADTQYF.